These 18 T cell receptor beta chains came from one sample sequenced in a study of glioma-infiltrating T cells after dendritic cell vaccination. The data were produced by immunoSEQ multiplex PCR, yet TCRdb's version contains in-frame clones alone and is incomplete. The sample has roughly 100,000 clones, nearly 90% seen once. Regarding time point: after dendritic cell vaccination, including at tumor progression/relapse. The material sequenced was blood, taken after dendritic cell vaccination. Receptor source: a human donor with glioblastoma.

The chain carries TRBV5-1 and TRBJ2-2; maybe TRBD2 (6 bases). This CDR3 comprises 15 residues. Looked up from germline, CDR1 is SGHRS and CDR2 is YFSETQ. V was trimmed by 4 bases and J by 6 bases, leaving 16 bases between them. The CDR3 DNA sequence: TGCGCCAGCAGCCAGGGACTTCCAGCGGCCGGGGAGCTGTTTTTT. Translated: CASSQGLPAAGELFF.

The V and J genes are TRBV6-4 and TRBJ2-7; 7 nucleotides agree with TRBD1. Germline V gene lookup returns CDR1 MRHNA and CDR2 SNTAGT. The V and J ends lost 0 bases and 10 bases, in that order; junction bases with no gene match: 9. This CDR3 has 14 amino acids. CDR3 bases: TGTGCCAGCAGTGACTCACCAGTAAAGGGGGCTCAGTACTTC. As protein: CASSDSPVKGAQYF.

This chain joins TRBV27 and TRBJ2-6; 11 bases map to TRBD1. Trimming took 6 bases from V and 2 from J; bases not matched to a gene: 9. This CDR3 contains 18 residues. The V gene's germline CDR1 is MNHEY and CDR2 SMNVEV (reference sequence). As DNA, the CDR3 is TGTGCCAGCAGAAACGTAGGACAGGGGGCGGCTGGGGCCAACGTCCTGACTTTC. Its translation: CASRNVGQGAAGANVLTF.

The rearrangement uses TRBV5-1 and TRBJ2-1; no clear D gene. The ends were cut back, 7 bases at V and 6 bases at J, with 11 bases in the middle. The CDR3 spans 12 residues. Germline assignment: CDR1 SGHRS and CDR2 YFSETQ. The CDR3 here is CASRSVSNEQFF. Here the CDR3 DNA reads TGCGCCAGCCGCTCCGTTAGCAATGAGCAGTTCTTC.

The rearrangement joins TRBV11-3 to TRBJ2-3, with 8 positions matching TRBD1. CDR3 length: 13 amino acids. Trimming removed 6 bases from V and 11 bases from J; junction bases left unmatched: 10. The V gene's germline CDR1 is SGHNT and CDR2 YENEEA. CDR3 nucleotides: TGTGCCAGCAGGGACGGGACAGGAGGGATGCAGTATTTT. Translation: CASRDGTGGMQYF.

This chain uses TRBV18 with TRBJ2-7, with D unclear. This CDR3 comprises 13 residues. V lost 1 base and J lost 4, with 8 bases in between. Germline V lookup: CDR1 KGHSH, CDR2 LQKENI. Here the CDR3 reads CASSPHPDYEQYF. CDR3 bases: TGTGCCAGCTCACCACATCCAGATTACGAGCAGTACTTC.

This clone appeared once. The chain recombines TRBV5-1 with TRBJ1-2; D unclear. Germline lookup yields CDR1 SGHRS and CDR2 YFSETQ. Deletions cut 5 bases from V and 2 bases from J, with 7 bases between. The CDR3 loop spans 12 amino acids. CDR3: CASSPGNYGYTF. CDR3 coding DNA: TGCGCCAGCAGTCCTGGCAACTATGGCTACACCTTC. Drawing the rest from reference TRBV5-1 and TRBJ1-2, the complete variable domain is KAGVTQTPRYLIKTRGQQVTLSCSPISGHRSVSWYQQTPGQGLQFLFEYFSETQRNKGNFPGRFSGRQFSNSRSEMNVSTLELGDSALYLCASSPGNYGYTFGSGTRLTVV.

The rearrangement links TRBV7-3 to TRBJ1-2, with TRBD1 identical over 7 bases. Trimming cost V 5 bases and J 0 bases; bases outside gene matches: 3. Germline CDR1 and CDR2: SGHTA and FQGTGA. This CDR3 contains 14 residues. The CDR3 coding sequence is TGTGCCAGCAGCCCGGACAGGACTAACTATGGCTACACCTTC. This encodes CASSPDRTNYGYTF.

The chain joins TRBV2 to TRBJ2-5, with 7 bases fitting TRBD2. Germline loops: CDR1 SNHLY, CDR2 FYNNEI. The CDR3 is 15 amino acids. The ends lost 8 bases at V and 2 bases at J; junction bases unmatched: 11. CDR3 nucleotide sequence: TGTGCCAGCTTTAGGAGAGCTAGCGGACAAGAGACCCAGTACTTC. This codes for CASFRRASGQETQYF.

The chain links TRBV27 to TRBJ1-1, with 7 bases identical to TRBD1. The CDR3 contains 14 residues. After removal of 3 bases from V and 5 bases from J, the junction contained 6 bases not matched to a gene. CDR1 and CDR2 from the germline V gene are MNHEY and SMNVEV (reference sequence). The CDR3 spells CASSFQGGWTEAFF. The CDR3 DNA reads as TGTGCCAGCAGTTTCCAGGGGGGATGGACTGAAGCTTTCTTT.

The chain is built from TRBV5-1 and TRBJ2-7; 12 nucleotides agree with TRBD2. V lost 4 bases and J lost 4; bases outside the gene matches: 6. CDR3 length: 15 residues. CDR1 and CDR2 from the germline V gene are SGHRS and YFSETQ. CDR3 sequence reads: CASSLGLAGTYEQYF. The CDR3 region has the DNA TGCGCCAGCAGCCTAGGACTAGCGGGGACGTACGAGCAGTACTTC.

Notes on this clone: Other nucleotide sequences from this sample produce the same CDR3. V and J are TRBV4-1 and TRBJ1-1, with a possible D match to TRBD1 (6 bases). Germline V gene lookup returns CDR1 MGHRA and CDR2 YSYEKL. V lost 6 bases to trimming and J lost 1 base, with 9 bases between them. This CDR3 contains 13 residues. The CDR3 DNA follows: TGCGCCAGCAGGGGGACATCGAACACTGAAGCTTTCTTT. Amino acid sequence: CASRGTSNTEAFF.

The table lists this clone with a count of one. The J gene is TRBJ1-2, the V gene TRBV4-1; D is perhaps TRBD1 (5 bases). The V gene's germline CDR1 is MGHRA and CDR2 YSYEKL. Deletions cut 0 bases from V and 6 bases from J, with 17 bases between. The CDR3 has 16 amino acids. CDR3: CASSQERTLVGHGYTF. The CDR3, as DNA: TGCGCCAGCAGCCAAGAGAGGACCCTCGTGGGGCATGGCTACACCTTC.

The chain couples TRBV7-3 to TRBJ1-3; possible D gene TRBD1, 6 bases. The CDR3 contains 15 residues. Trimming pared 5 bases from V and 7 bases from J, leaving 18 bases between. Germline CDR1 SGHTA, CDR2 FQGTGA. DNA of the CDR3: TGTGCCAGCAGCATAGCTCGAGACAGGAGCAACACCATATATTTT. Translation gives CASSIARDRSNTIYF.

The gene calls are TRBV30 and TRBJ2-3, with 9 bases identical to TRBD2. CDR3 length: 15 amino acids. Germline-derived CDR1 and CDR2 are GTSNPN and SVGIG (reference sequence). V shed 1 base and J 2 bases; nucleotides not matched to a gene: 4. The CDR3 bases are TGTGCCTGGAGTGGACTAGCGGTCGCCACAGATACGCAGTATTTT. Protein: CAWSGLAVATDTQYF. Complete variable domain (other parts from reference TRBV30 and TRBJ2-3): SQTIHQWPATLVQPVGSPLSLECTVEGTSNPNLYWYRQAAGRGLQLLFYSVGIGQISSEVPQNLSASRPQDRQFILSSKKLLLSDSGFYLCAWSGLAVATDTQYFGPGTRLTVL.

The genes are TRBV5-4 and TRBJ1-3; D is unresolved. Germline V gives CDR1 SGHNT, CDR2 YYREEE (reference sequence). V lost 4 bases, J lost 2 bases, and 10 bases lay in between. The CDR3 is 14 amino acids. CDR3 nucleotide sequence: TGTGCCAGCAGCCCTGACATGGCTGGAAACACCATATATTTT. This sequence encodes CASSPDMAGNTIYF.

The chain has TRBV19 and TRBJ2-3, with 11 bases identical to TRBD2. The CDR3 is 16 residues long. V was pared by 3 bases and J by 4 bases, with 6 bases of the junction left unmatched. CDR1 is LNHDA and CDR2 is SQIVND in the germline V gene (reference sequence). CDR3 DNA: TGTGCCAGTAGTATTTCTAGCGGGAGGCAGTCAGATACGCAGTATTTT. This gives the protein CASSISSGRQSDTQYF.

CDR3 nucleotide sequence: TGTGCCTGCTCAAACACGATGTCCGGGGAGCTGTTTTTT. Residues: CACSNTMSGELFF. The chain couples TRBV30 to TRBJ2-2; D unclear. The CDR3 is 13 residues long. The V gene's germline CDR1 is GTSNPN and CDR2 SVGIG (reference sequence). V was clipped by 6 bases and J by 6 bases, with 14 bases between them.